A selection of T cell receptor beta chains follows, all from one sample in a study of blood T cells in healthy people across ages. Each CDR3 protein gets one entry after TCRdb re-called the 5' RACE reads with MiXCR. The table has over a million distinct CDR3 sequences, around 43% seen once; the top ten hold 15% to 20%. The sample comprised blood. The receptors stem from an older woman in good health. The CDR3 runs from the conserved cysteine through the conserved F or W. D genes are given only for firm matches. Size is stated for part of the rows, as once, few or many counts, or as a class when the clone is expanded.

TRBJ2-5	NA	few	TRBV7-9	CASSPDRFGETQYF	TGTGCCAGCAGCCCCGACAGGTTTGGAGAGACCCAGTACTTC
TRBJ2-1	TRBD2	few	TRBV27	CASSFSSGRNEQFF	TGTGCCAGCAGTTTTTCTAGCGGGAGGAATGAGCAGTTCTTC
TRBJ1-5	TRBD1	few	TRBV20-1	CSAALGQGRQPQHF	TGCAGTGCCGCACTGGGACAGGGGAGGCAGCCCCAGCATTTT
TRBJ1-2	TRBD1	NA	TRBV5-6	CASSLRDSIYGYTF	TGTGCCAGCAGCCTCCGGGACAGCATCTATGGCTACACCTTC
TRBJ2-7	TRBD2	few	TRBV10-3	CAISGRREGSSYEQYF	TGTGCCATCAGTGGTAGGAGGGAGGGGTCCTCCTACGAGCAGTACTTC
TRBJ2-3	TRBD2	NA	TRBV24-1	CATSEPTSGTGDTQYF	TGTGCCACCAGTGAACCCACTAGCGGGACAGGAGATACGCAGTATTTT
TRBJ2-4	TRBD2	NA	TRBV29-1	CSVERGNIQYF	TGCAGCGTCGAGCGGGGGAACATTCAGTACTTC
TRBJ2-6	NA	few	TRBV2	CASTPYQGMSSGANVLTF	TGTGCCAGCACCCCATATCAGGGGATGAGCTCTGGGGCCAACGTCCTGACTTTC
TRBJ2-3	NA	few	TRBV20-1	CSARLIVVFTDTQYF	TGCAGTGCTAGGCTTATCGTAGTTTTCACAGATACGCAGTATTTT
TRBJ2-7	NA	NA	TRBV4-1	CASSRTHTYGQYF	TGCGCCAGCAGCCGGACACACACCTACGGGCAGTACTTC
TRBJ1-1	NA	few	TRBV5-1	CASSGVRRRAFF	TGCGCCAGCAGTGGGGTACGAAGAAGAGCTTTCTTT
TRBJ2-2	TRBD2	NA	TRBV9	CAGSVVPGLANTGELFF	TGTGCCGGCAGCGTAGTCCCGGGACTAGCAAATACCGGGGAGCTGTTTTTT
TRBJ2-7	TRBD2	NA	TRBV12-3/TRBV12-4	CASSLGPARGERYF	TGTGCCAGCAGTTTAGGCCCAGCCCGGGGGGAGCGGTACTTC
TRBJ2-7	NA	many	TRBV29-1	CSVAQVDYEQYF	TGCAGCGTTGCCCAAGTGGACTACGAGCAGTACTTC
TRBJ2-1	NA	NA	TRBV5-1	CASSLSWSSYNEQFF	TGCGCCAGCAGCTTGAGTTGGAGCTCCTACAATGAGCAGTTCTTC
TRBJ2-1	NA	once	TRBV5-1	CASSPPRGGPYNEQFF	TGCGCCAGCAGCCCTCCTAGAGGTGGGCCCTACAATGAGCAGTTCTTC
TRBJ2-7	TRBD1	few	TRBV12-5	CASGTQQGMVPYEQYF	TGTGCTAGTGGTACTCAACAGGGGATGGTTCCATACGAGCAGTACTTC
TRBJ2-7	NA	NA	TRBV6-2/TRBV6-3	CASSYRARSYEQYF	TGTGCCAGCAGTTACAGGGCCCGCTCCTACGAGCAGTACTTC
TRBJ1-2	NA	NA	TRBV7-8	CASSLDRVGPNYGYTF	TGTGCCAGCAGCTTAGATAGAGTAGGGCCCAACTATGGCTACACCTTC
TRBJ2-7	TRBD2	once	TRBV7-8	CASSRRQLAGVWSYNEQYF	TGTGCCAGCAGCCGAAGGCAACTAGCGGGAGTTTGGTCCTACAATGAGCAGTACTTC
TRBJ1-4	NA	NA	TRBV5-1	CASSQFGLGNEKLFF	TGCGCCAGCAGCCAGTTTGGACTGGGGAATGAAAAACTGTTTTTT
TRBJ2-7	NA	few	TRBV28	CASSPRHYEQYF	TGTGCCAGCAGTCCCCGACACTACGAGCAGTACTTC
TRBJ1-1	NA	NA	TRBV5-1	CASSLSATRGGTEAFF	TGCGCCAGCAGCTTGTCAGCGACACGGGGTGGCACTGAAGCTTTCTTT
TRBJ2-3	NA	few	TRBV3-1	CASSQGPGQGTDTQYF	TGTGCCAGCAGCCAAGGACCGGGACAAGGCACAGATACGCAGTATTTT
TRBJ2-5	TRBD2	few	TRBV7-2	CASSLARLASETQYF	TGTGCCAGCAGCTTAGCTCGACTAGCGTCGGAGACCCAGTACTTC
TRBJ2-3	NA	few	TRBV20-1	CSARTLTDTQYF	TGCAGTGCTAGAACCCTCACAGATACGCAGTATTTT
TRBJ2-4	NA	few	TRBV6-2/TRBV6-3	CASSYVTPGEAKNIQYF	TGTGCCAGCAGTTATGTAACTCCGGGAGAAGCCAAAAACATTCAGTACTTC
TRBJ2-5	NA	many	TRBV12-3/TRBV12-4	CASSLPPSETQYF	TGTGCCAGCAGTTTGCCCCCCTCGGAGACCCAGTACTTC
TRBJ2-7	TRBD2	NA	TRBV13	CASSAGRAEQYF	TGTGCCAGCAGCGCCGGGAGGGCTGAGCAGTACTTC
TRBJ2-7	NA	few	TRBV20-1	CSARDLPGAYEQYF	TGCAGTGCTAGAGATCTACCCGGGGCCTACGAGCAGTACTTC
TRBJ2-3	TRBD1	few	TRBV12-3/TRBV12-4	CASRDRDRSTDTQYF	TGTGCCAGCAGGGACCGGGACAGAAGCACAGATACGCAGTATTTT
TRBJ1-1	NA	NA	TRBV2	CASSEAPGSGTEAFF	TGTGCCAGCAGTGAAGCGCCGGGGAGCGGCACTGAAGCTTTCTTT
TRBJ1-2	NA	many	TRBV7-2	CASSLGGARGYTF	TGTGCCAGCAGCTTAGGGGGGGCGCGAGGCTACACCTTC
TRBJ1-6	TRBD1	few	TRBV6-5	CASSYTGGYNSPLHF	TGTGCCAGCAGTTACACAGGGGGTTATAATTCACCCCTCCACTTT
TRBJ2-3	NA	NA	TRBV3-1	CASSPIRDITTDTQYF	TGTGCCAGCAGCCCCATCAGGGACATCACCACAGATACGCAGTATTTT
TRBJ2-3	NA	NA	TRBV9	CASSGTATETQYF	TGTGCCAGCAGCGGGACTGCCACAGAGACGCAGTATTTT
TRBJ1-2	TRBD1	NA	TRBV18	CASSQDRVRSNYGYTF	TGTGCCAGCTCACAGGACAGGGTGAGATCTAACTATGGCTACACCTTC
TRBJ2-1	NA	few	TRBV7-3	CASSFDSGVVWGEQFF	TGTGCCAGCAGCTTTGATTCGGGGGTCGTGTGGGGTGAGCAGTTCTTC
TRBJ2-5	TRBD2	NA	TRBV3-1	CASSQEPQRGRETQYF	TGTGCCAGCAGCCAAGAGCCCCAGCGGGGCCGGGAGACCCAGTACTTC
TRBJ2-7	NA	many	TRBV27	CASSLETGASYEQYF	TGTGCCAGCAGTTTAGAGACAGGAGCCTCCTACGAGCAGTACTTC
TRBJ2-7	NA	few	TRBV20-1	CSARGVSSYEQYF	TGCAGTGCCAGGGGGGTGAGCTCCTACGAGCAGTACTTC
TRBJ1-2	NA	few	TRBV20-1	CSARDHRQMGGYTF	TGCAGTGCTAGAGATCATAGGCAGATGGGCGGCTACACCTTC
TRBJ1-3	NA	NA	TRBV10-3	CAISESTGSGNTIYF	TGTGCCATCAGTGAGTCGACCGGCTCTGGAAACACCATATATTTT
TRBJ2-5	NA	few	TRBV10-3	CAISGGGETQYF	TGTGCCATCAGTGGAGGGGGAGAGACCCAGTACTTC
TRBJ2-7	NA	NA	TRBV13	CASSFRGMGYEQYF	TGTGCCAGCAGCTTTCGCGGGATGGGCTACGAGCAGTACTTC
TRBJ2-1	NA	NA	TRBV6-5	CASRIYDEQFF	TGTGCCAGCAGGATTTACGATGAGCAGTTCTTC
TRBJ2-1	TRBD2	few	TRBV11-2	CASSSRTSGTPQFF	TGTGCCAGCAGCTCTCGGACTAGCGGTACCCCGCAGTTCTTC
TRBJ2-4	NA	few	TRBV7-2	CASSPPATANIQYF	TGTGCCAGCAGCCCCCCCGCGACCGCAAACATTCAGTACTTC
TRBJ2-3	TRBD2	NA	TRBV20-1	CSASELAGGQDTQYF	TGCAGTGCTAGCGAACTAGCGGGAGGGCAAGATACGCAGTATTTT